The 25 T cell receptor beta chains below were found in one sample sequenced in a study of post-analysis software for immune sequencing data. Points from the study as a whole: Compared with controls, patients had more of about 5 TRBV segments, including TRBV5-6, TRBV5-1 and TRBV20-1.

These TCRs are of unknown antigen specificity. Every TCR beta cDNA library bore unique molecular identifiers. TCRdb reprocessed the PCR reads via MiXCR and lists one record per CDR3 protein. The sample consists of around 440,000 distinct CDR3 sequences, 45% of them appearing once. The specimen was blood. The receptors shown here come from a girl aged 5-17 years with multiple sclerosis.

In this sample, this clonotype turned up a few times. The chain recombines TRBV12-3 or TRBV12-4 with TRBJ2-7, with D possibly being TRBD2 (6 bases). This CDR3 is 13 amino acids long. V lost 6 bases and J lost 5, with 14 bases in between. The CDR3 DNA sequence: TGTGCCAGCAGAACGGGACTGAGCAACGAGCAGTACTTC. Encoded protein: CASRTGLSNEQYF.

The chain employs TRBV27 and TRBJ1-4; D is possibly TRBD1 (5 bases). The CDR3 extends over 16 amino acids. Trimming took 3 bases from V and 8 from J, leaving 19 bases between them. Per the germline V gene, CDR1 is MNHEY and CDR2 is SMNVEV (reference sequence). For the CDR3, the DNA is TGTGCCAGCAGTTTCCGCCGGGTAGGGGCGGGGGAAAAACTGTTTTTT. This translates into CASSFRRVGAGEKLFF.

This clonotype was counted many times. The chain is built from TRBV20-1 and TRBJ2-1, with 9 bases that match TRBD2. CDR1 is DFQATT, CDR2 SNEGSKA, per germline (reference sequence). V shed 3 bases, J shed 6 bases, and the junction held 6 bases outside the gene matches. This CDR3 has 14 amino acids. CDR3 in DNA: TGCAGTGCTAGCGGGACTAGCCTGGGCAATGAGCAGTTCTTC. Protein sequence: CSASGTSLGNEQFF.

This sequence joins TRBV27 and TRBJ1-1; D remains unclear. The CDR3 sequence is 11 residues long. Germline CDR1 reads MNHEY; CDR2 reads SMNVEV (reference sequence). Trimming left V 1 base short and J 10 bases short, with 7 bases between. The CDR3 DNA is TGTGCCAGCAGTTTATTTGGCAGAGCTTTCTTT. Amino acid sequence: CASSLFGRAFF.

The chain combines TRBV5-1 with TRBJ1-2, with 10 bases matching TRBD1. V lost 4 bases, J lost 8 bases, and 11 bases stayed unmatched. The CDR3 is 15 amino acids. The germline CDR1 and CDR2 sequences are SGHRS and YFSETQ. This CDR3 is CASSLTTDRGDGYTF. For the CDR3, the DNA is TGCGCCAGCAGCCTCACCACGGACAGGGGGGACGGCTACACCTTC.

The rearrangement uses TRBV29-1 and TRBJ2-1; a possible D gene is TRBD1 (6 bases). Germline V gene sequence: CDR1 SQVTM, CDR2 ANQGSEA. CDR3 length: 14 amino acids. V was pared by 7 bases and J by 0 bases, with 13 bases between. The CDR3 DNA is TGCAGCGCCAGGGGCGGCGACTCCTACAATGAGCAGTTCTTC. It specifies CSARGGDSYNEQFF.

The chain has TRBV12-3 or TRBV12-4 and TRBJ2-3, with 7 bases lining up with TRBD2. The CDR3 totals 13 residues. The ends lost 9 bases at V and 0 bases at J; junction bases unmatched: 3. The CDR3 DNA sequence: TGTGCCAGTATAGCGGGTAGCACAGATACGCAGTATTTT. This translates into CASIAGSTDTQYF.

The rearrangement uses TRBV7-6 and TRBJ2-1, with a tentative D call TRBD2 (5 bases). The germline gives CDR1 SGHVS, CDR2 FNYEAQ. V was shortened by 5 bases and J by 0 bases, with 11 bases between the two germline ends. The CDR3 is 15 residues long. The DNA for the CDR3 is TGTGCCAGCAGCGCTAGCTACAGCTCCTACAATGAGCAGTTCTTC. It codes for CASSASYSSYNEQFF.

The chain uses TRBV20-1 and TRBJ2-7; tentative D call: TRBD2 (6 bases). The CDR3 loop spans 13 amino acids. Germline CDR1 is DFQATT and CDR2 is SNEGSKA (reference sequence). The V end lost 7 bases, the J end lost 3 bases, and 16 bases lay between the germline ends. The CDR3 here is CSGRDFPFYEQYF. DNA of the CDR3: TGCAGTGGTAGGGACTTCCCCTTCTACGAGCAGTACTTC.

This clonotype was observed a single time. V gene TRBV6-5 combines with J gene TRBJ2-5, with D perhaps matching TRBD1 or TRBD2 (5 bases each). Trimming removed 6 bases at V and 4 bases at J, with 15 bases between. Germline CDR1 MNHEY, CDR2 SVGAGI. The length of the CDR3 is 14 residues. CDR3 amino acids: CASSRDGWRETQYF. CDR3 bases: TGTGCCAGCAGCCGGGACGGTTGGAGAGAGACCCAGTACTTC.

In this sample, this clonotype turned up a few times. The V gene is TRBV27, the J gene TRBJ2-7, with TRBD2 matching 9 bases. The CDR3 contains 16 residues. V shed 5 bases and J 5 bases; nucleotides not matched to a gene: 13. CDR1 and CDR2 (germline): MNHEY, SMNVEV (reference sequence). CDR3 nucleotide sequence: TGTGCCAGCAGTGATTATGGGGCGGGAGGGCCGCACGAGCAGTACTTC. Amino acid sequence: CASSDYGAGGPHEQYF.

The chain joins TRBV5-6 to TRBJ2-1; 12 nucleotides align to TRBD1. This CDR3 has 15 residues. The germline CDR1 and CDR2 sequences are SGHDT and YYEEEE. V lost 4 bases and J lost 7; bases outside the gene matches: 6. This CDR3 is CASSIPGQGANEQFF. Here the CDR3 DNA reads TGTGCCAGCAGCATCCCGGGACAGGGGGCAAATGAGCAGTTCTTC.

This chain joins TRBV7-8 and TRBJ2-1; 7 bases map to TRBD1. The CDR3 contains 17 residues. The junction had 17 bases not matched to a gene; V was cut back by 4 bases and J by 8 bases. Germline-derived CDR1 and CDR2 are SGHVS and FQNEAQ. For the CDR3, the DNA is TGTGCCAGCAGCTCGGCCGTTTCGACAGGGTGGTTGGATGAGCAGTTCTTC. Residues: CASSSAVSTGWLDEQFF.

The CDR3 region is CASSYEATPYEQYF. The CDR3, as DNA: TGTGCCAGCAGTTACGAGGCCACCCCGTACGAGCAGTACTTC. The rearrangement joins TRBV6-5 to TRBJ2-7; unclear D gene. Germline loops: CDR1 MNHEY, CDR2 SVGAGI. V lost 2 bases to trimming and J lost 4 bases, with 12 bases between them. The CDR3 is 14 residues long.

The V call is TRBV5-1, the J call TRBJ1-4, with D tentatively TRBD1 (6 bases). Looked up from germline, CDR1 is SGHRS and CDR2 is YFSETQ. V lost 0 bases and J 7 bases, leaving 7 bases between the germline ends. The length of the CDR3 is 13 residues. CDR3: CASSLEQGEKLFF. The CDR3 region has the DNA TGCGCCAGCAGCTTGGAACAGGGTGAAAAACTGTTTTTT.

The V and J genes are TRBV11-2 and TRBJ1-6, with 7 nucleotides matching TRBD1. Germline trimming cut 6 bases from V and 7 bases from J; bases unmatched to any gene: 21. Per germline, CDR1 SGHAT and CDR2 FQNNGV. The length of the CDR3 is 19 residues. The CDR3 DNA reads TGTGCCAGCAGTGATGGACAGGAGTGGGGTAGTCTCGGGAATTCACCCCTCCACTTT. It codes for CASSDGQEWGSLGNSPLHF.

J is TRBJ1-5 and V is TRBV4-1; the D gene is possibly TRBD1 (6 bases). The CDR3 is 16 amino acids. V was cut by 2 bases and J by 7 bases, with 18 bases left in between. Looked up from germline, CDR1 is MGHRA and CDR2 is YSYEKL. CDR3 region: CASSQPLTGRGQPQHF. The CDR3 coding sequence is TGCGCCAGCAGCCAACCGCTGACAGGACGCGGACAGCCCCAGCATTTT.

The rearrangement joins TRBV4-3 to TRBJ2-7, with D unresolved. This CDR3 contains 15 residues. Trimming cost V 3 bases and J 4 bases, with 16 bases left between them. Germline assignment: CDR1 LGHNA and CDR2 YSLEER. The CDR3 bases are TGCGCCAGCAGCCAGGCCTTATCCGCTCCATACGAGCAGTACTTC. This gives the protein CASSQALSAPYEQYF.

The chain carries TRBV20-1 and TRBJ2-3; 7 nucleotides agree with TRBD2. V lost 5 bases and J lost 1; bases outside the gene matches: 6. The germline gives CDR1 DFQATT, CDR2 SNEGSKA (reference sequence). The CDR3 loop spans 14 amino acids. This CDR3 reads CSALASGRTDTQYF. CDR3 DNA sequence: TGCAGTGCTCTCGCTAGCGGACGCACAGATACGCAGTATTTT.

V usage is TRBV6-6 and J usage is TRBJ2-7; the D call may be TRBD1 or TRBD2 (5 bases each). CDR3 length equals 12 residues. Deletions cut 11 bases from V and 0 bases from J, with 11 bases between. The germline gives CDR1 MNHNY, CDR2 SVGAGI (reference sequence). CDR3 in amino acids: CASGPHSYEQYF. Written as DNA, the CDR3 is TGTGCCTCGGGACCCCACTCCTACGAGCAGTACTTC.

The V gene is TRBV20-1, the J gene TRBJ1-5; possibly TRBD1 for D (6 bases). Trimming removed 0 bases from V and 1 base from J, with 10 bases in between. From germline, CDR1 is DFQATT and CDR2 SNEGSKA (reference sequence). The CDR3 contains 15 residues. CDR3 DNA sequence: TGCAGTGCTAGAGATACCGGACAGAGCAATCAGCCCCAGCATTTT. Amino acids: CSARDTGQSNQPQHF.

In this sample, this clonotype turned up many times. The V call is TRBV2, the J call TRBJ2-7, with TRBD2 matching 9 bases. The CDR3 contains 13 residues. Germline V gene data show CDR1 as SNHLY and CDR2 as FYNNEI. With 6 bases clipped from V and 0 bases from J, the junction kept 0 bases outside the gene matches. CDR3 protein: CASRLAGSYEQYF. For the CDR3, the DNA is TGTGCCAGCAGACTAGCGGGCTCCTACGAGCAGTACTTC. Using reference TRBV2 and TRBJ2-7 for the parts outside the CDR3, the full variable domain is EPEVTQTPSHQVTQMGQEVILRCVPISNHLYFYWYRQILGQKVEFLVSFYNNEISEKSEIFDDQFSVERPDGSNFTLKIRSTKLEDSAMYFCASRLAGSYEQYFGPGTRLTVT.

V usage is TRBV20-1 and J usage is TRBJ2-5; D uncertain. The CDR3 totals 12 residues. Trimming cost V 6 bases and J 0 bases, with 8 bases left between them. The V gene's germline CDR1 is DFQATT and CDR2 SNEGSKA (reference sequence). CDR3 residues: CSAPDNQETQYF. CDR3 DNA: TGCAGTGCCCCAGACAACCAAGAGACCCAGTACTTC.

The gene calls are TRBV7-9 and TRBJ2-7; D may be TRBD2 (6 bases). The CDR3 consists of 16 residues. V lost 0 bases and J lost 2, with 14 bases in between. The germline V gene encodes CDR1 SEHNR and CDR2 FQNEAQ (reference sequence). The CDR3, as DNA: TGTGCCAGCAGCTTAGCGCCGACGGAGGGCCCCTACGAGCAGTACTTC. Translation gives CASSLAPTEGPYEQYF.

Concerning this clonotype: One end of the junction does not line up with germline, which may come from a read error. V and J are TRBV4-1 and TRBJ1-2; tentative D call: TRBD1 (5 bases). The CDR3 sequence is 15 residues long. The germline CDR1 and CDR2 sequences are MGHRA and YSYEKL. This chain's CDR3 is CASSQEPGTNYGCTF. CDR3 bases: TGCGCCAGCAGCCAAGAACCGGGGACTAACTATGGCTGCACCTTC.